Following are 9 T cell receptor beta chains from one sample sequenced in a study of CD8+ T cells in alopecia areata. Sequencing used cDNA as its template, made by extracting RNA and reverse transcribing it. Produced via immunoSEQ multiplex PCR; TCRdb's table is partial and in-frame only. This sample carries about 120,000 clones, roughly 50% of them seen once, and the ten largest clones take roughly a tenth. Material for sequencing was NKG2D-low CD8+ T cells sorted from blood. The source of these receptors is a human donor with alopecia areata.

This clone was seen a single time. The V gene is TRBV6-5, the J gene TRBJ1-1; D might be TRBD1 (5 bases). The germline V and J ends were trimmed by 5 bases and 0 bases, with 10 bases remaining between them. CDR1 is MNHEY and CDR2 is SVGAGI in the germline V gene. There are 14 residues in the CDR3. As DNA, the CDR3 is TGTGCCAGCAGTGCACAGGTTATGAACACTGAAGCTTTCTTT. Its translation: CASSAQVMNTEAFF.

This clone came up a few times. This chain connects TRBV28 to TRBJ2-1; D not certain. The germline V gene has CDR1 MDHEN and CDR2 SYDVKM. V lost 7 bases, J lost 8 bases, and 9 bases lay in between. CDR3 length: 11 amino acids. This CDR3 is CASTLYHEQFF. In DNA, the CDR3 is TGTGCCAGCACCCTGTACCATGAGCAGTTCTTC.

This clone was seen more than once but under ten times. This chain uses TRBV4-1 with TRBJ2-2; D remains unclear. Trimming stripped 2 bases from V and 0 bases from J, with 7 bases between. This CDR3 is built from 15 residues. CDR1 and CDR2 (germline): MGHRA, YSYEKL. The CDR3 is CASSQSRTNTGELFF. The DNA of the CDR3 is TGCGCCAGCAGCCAAAGTCGGACGAACACCGGGGAGCTGTTTTTT.

The chain combines TRBV19 with TRBJ1-1; TRBD1 is a possible D gene (6 bases). This CDR3 has 13 amino acids. V dropped 3 bases and J dropped 5 bases, with 10 bases sitting between them. Per germline, CDR1 LNHDA and CDR2 SQIVND (reference sequence). In DNA form, the CDR3 reads TGTGCCAGTAGTATTGCAGGGGAAACTGAAGCTTTCTTT. It is translated as CASSIAGETEAFF.

This clone came up a few times. The rearrangement joins TRBV29-1 to TRBJ1-1; D unresolved. Germline V gene lookup returns CDR1 SQVTM and CDR2 ANQGSEA. This CDR3 is 11 amino acids long. The germline V and J ends were trimmed by 0 bases and 13 bases, with 12 bases remaining between them. DNA for the CDR3: TGCAGCGTTGAAGAAGGCACCCGGGGTTTCTTT. Translation gives CSVEEGTRGFF.

The J gene is TRBJ1-3, the V gene TRBV29-1, with no clear D. V shed 7 bases and J shed 5 bases, with 12 bases lying between them. CDR3 size: 12 residues. Germline CDR1 and CDR2: SQVTM and ANQGSEA. The chain's CDR3 is CSGRAKRNTIYF. Written as DNA, the CDR3 is TGCAGCGGCCGGGCTAAAAGAAACACCATATATTTT.

The V and J genes are TRBV13 and TRBJ2-2; D is possibly TRBD2 (5 bases). Germline V gene sequence: CDR1 PRHDT, CDR2 FYEKMQ (reference sequence). V gave up 7 bases and J gave up 4 bases, with 7 bases separating them. The CDR3 is 12 amino acids. The CDR3 DNA follows: TGTGCCAGCACCGGAGGCACCGGGGAGCTGTTTTTT. As protein: CASTGGTGELFF.

Concerning this clone: In the same sample, other DNA sequences code for this CDR3. The V gene is TRBV29-1, the J gene TRBJ1-1; D call uncertain. The V gene lost 1 base and the J gene lost 0 bases, with 3 bases spanning the gap. The CDR3 spans 12 residues. The germline V gene has CDR1 SQVTM and CDR2 ANQGSEA. The CDR3: CSVEGLNTEAFF. In DNA form, the CDR3 reads TGCAGCGTTGAAGGTCTGAACACTGAAGCTTTCTTT.

The chain recombines TRBV5-6 with TRBJ1-5; possibly TRBD1 for D (5 bases). Germline CDR1 SGHDT, CDR2 YYEEEE. The CDR3 has 14 residues. V gave up 2 bases and J gave up 7 bases, with 13 bases separating them. The CDR3 DNA sequence: TGTGCCAGCAGCTTCAGGGCCTCGGGGCAGCCCCAGCATTTT. It translates to CASSFRASGQPQHF.